This TCR beta chain comes out of a study of blood T cell repertoires in COVID-19. Study summary: Sites in the United States, Italy and Spain provided acute and convalescent COVID-19 samples. Nucleic acid was either cDNA or gDNA, and it came from T cells, B-cell-depleted T cells, or PBMCs.

In the authors' workflow: The authors estimated nucleated cell counts from reference gene primer amplification. Some clones are missing from TCRdb's copy, which holds only in-frame ones; the method was immunoSEQ multiplex PCR. For V, J and clone size, that table is used; D and trimming come from the DNA. Of roughly 120,000 clones listed, approximately 82% are singletons. This clone was recorded a few times. With V trimmed by 2 bases and J by 0 bases, 2 bases remained unmatched. This CDR3 contains 15 residues. Germline-derived CDR1 and CDR2 are GTSNPN and SVGIG (reference sequence). The chain combines TRBV30 with TRBJ2-7; TRBD2 matches at 12 bases. The source of this sequence is a woman of 80 years or more with acute or convalescent COVID-19. The sample taken for sequencing was peripheral blood. The CDR3 DNA sequence: TGTGCCTGGAGTAGGACTAGCGGGATCTCCTACGAGCAGTACTTC. It encodes CAWSRTSGISYEQYF.